These 23 T cell receptor beta chains share one sample of origin, sequenced in a study of blood T cell repertoires in COVID-19. Only in-frame clones appear in the TCRdb table, and some are missing; sequencing was by immunoSEQ multiplex PCR. The sample has roughly 360,000 clones, less than 90% seen once. Sequenced material: PBMCs or T cells enriched from blood (not recorded which). The receptors were gathered from a woman in her fifties or sixties who had recovered from COVID-19.

A remark on this clone: This sample also contains other DNA sequences that code for the same CDR3. CDR3 region: CASSLLGDTEAFF. The CDR3 DNA is TGCGCCAGCAGCCTCTTAGGGGACACTGAAGCTTTCTTT. This chain links TRBV5-1 with TRBJ1-1; perhaps TRBD1 as D (5 bases). V lost 4 bases, J lost 3 bases, and 10 bases lay in between. The germline gives CDR1 SGHRS, CDR2 YFSETQ. This CDR3 is built from 13 residues. The full variable domain, with the rest looked up from reference TRBV5-1 and TRBJ1-1, is KAGVTQTPRYLIKTRGQQVTLSCSPISGHRSVSWYQQTPGQGLQFLFEYFSETQRNKGNFPGRFSGRQFSNSRSEMNVSTLELGDSALYLCASSLLGDTEAFFGQGTRLTVV.

The CDR3 reads CASSATPGTKGVNEQFF. CDR3 bases: TGTGCCAGCAGCGCAACTCCCGGGACAAAGGGAGTCAATGAGCAGTTCTTC. This chain joins TRBV7-3 and TRBJ2-1; perhaps TRBD1 as D (6 bases). The CDR3 is 17 residues long. Trimming removed 5 bases from V and 6 bases from J, with 23 bases in between. Per the germline V gene, CDR1 is SGHTA and CDR2 is FQGTGA. Based on the CDR3 plus reference TRBV7-3 and TRBJ2-1, the full variable domain is GAGVSQTPSNKVTEKGKYVELRCDPISGHTALYWYRQSLGQGPEFLIYFQGTGAADDSGLPNDRFFAVRPEGSVSTLKIQRTERGDSAVYLCASSATPGTKGVNEQFFGPGTRLTVL.

For this clone: The same CDR3 arises from other DNA sequences in this sample as well. The chain has TRBV30 and TRBJ2-1; 7 positions match TRBD1. Germline CDR1 is GTSNPN and CDR2 is SVGIG (reference sequence). V lost 1 base, J lost 4 bases, and 4 bases stayed unmatched. The CDR3 consists of 14 residues. In nucleotides, the CDR3 is TGTGCCTGGAGTGCCGGGACAGCATACAATGAGCAGTTCTTC. Residues: CAWSAGTAYNEQFF. The variable domain in full, completed from reference TRBV30 and TRBJ2-1, reads SQTIHQWPATLVQPVGSPLSLECTVEGTSNPNLYWYRQAAGRGLQLLFYSVGIGQISSEVPQNLSASRPQDRQFILSSKKLLLSDSGFYLCAWSAGTAYNEQFFGPGTRLTVL.

The CDR3 DNA reads TGTGCCAGCAGCCCCGGGCGGGGTTACTACACCGGGGAGCTGTTTTTT. Its protein product is CASSPGRGYYTGELFF. The chain uses TRBV7-2 and TRBJ2-2; D possibly corresponds to TRBD2 (6 bases). The V and J ends lost 5 bases and 3 bases respectively, with 16 bases between them. Per the germline V gene, CDR1 is SGHTA and CDR2 is FQGNSA. This CDR3 has 16 amino acids.

V gene TRBV4-1 combines with J gene TRBJ2-6, with D perhaps matching TRBD1 (6 bases). This CDR3 is 20 amino acids long. Germline V gene sequence: CDR1 MGHRA, CDR2 YSYEKL. The V and J ends lost 0 bases and 0 bases respectively, with 18 bases between them. The CDR3 nucleotides read TGCGCCAGCAGCCAAGATTTTGGGGGCCTCGGTAGCTCTGGGGCCAACGTCCTGACTTTC. Encoded protein: CASSQDFGGLGSSGANVLTF.

In regard to this clone: The sample contains more than one DNA sequence encoding this CDR3. The chain combines TRBV7-2 with TRBJ1-2, with a tentative D call TRBD1 (5 bases). V was pared by 1 base and J by 4 bases, with 10 bases between. CDR3 length equals 14 residues. CDR1 is SGHTA, CDR2 FQGNSA, per germline. CDR3 region: CASSLDGQGYGYTF. CDR3 DNA: TGTGCCAGCAGCTTAGACGGGCAGGGCTATGGCTACACCTTC.

The gene calls are TRBV3-1 (or the pseudogene TRBV3-2) and TRBJ1-5; TRBD1 matches 7 bases. The germline gives CDR1 LGHDT, CDR2 YNNKEL (reference sequence). The CDR3 spans 14 residues. The V segment lost 6 bases and the J segment 5 bases; nucleotides outside the gene matches: 7. This CDR3 reads CASSWTGTDQPQHF. Written as DNA, the CDR3 is TGTGCCAGCAGTTGGACCGGGACAGATCAGCCCCAGCATTTT.

The CDR3 is CASSLDAWSNSPLHF. The CDR3 DNA reads TGTGCCAGCAGCTTGGACGCCTGGAGCAATTCACCCCTCCACTTT. The V and J genes are TRBV5-5 and TRBJ1-6, with D unclear. The germline V gene has CDR1 SGHKS and CDR2 YYEKEE (reference sequence). V was trimmed by 0 bases and J by 7 bases, leaving 11 bases between them. CDR3 length: 15 amino acids.

This clone was seen only once. The chain combines TRBV10-3 with TRBJ2-1; 8 bases map to TRBD2. J was trimmed by 2 bases and V by 6 bases; bases with no gene match: 3. The CDR3 totals 14 residues. The germline V gene encodes CDR1 ENHRY and CDR2 SYGVKD. The CDR3: CAIRAGDPYNEQFF. The CDR3 region has the DNA TGTGCCATCAGAGCGGGAGACCCCTACAATGAGCAGTTCTTC.

The chain recombines TRBV7-3 with TRBJ2-1, with TRBD2 identical over 16 bases. The CDR3 runs 18 residues. CDR1 is SGHTA, CDR2 FQGTGA, per germline. J gave up 5 bases and V 5 bases, and 9 bases lay outside the gene matches. DNA for the CDR3: TGTGCCAGCAGCCCGGGACTAGCGGGGGGGCGTGGGGACAATGAGCAGTTCTTC. Protein product: CASSPGLAGGRGDNEQFF.

The CDR3 nucleotides read TGTGCCAGTAGTATAGATCTAGCAGGCTACAATGAGCAGTTCTTC. The encoded protein is CASSIDLAGYNEQFF. The V gene is TRBV19, the J gene TRBJ2-1; perhaps TRBD2 as D (5 bases). V was cut by 0 bases and J by 3 bases, with 9 bases left in between. Per the germline V gene, CDR1 is LNHDA and CDR2 is SQIVND (reference sequence). The CDR3 has 15 amino acids.

The J gene is TRBJ2-1, the V gene TRBV6-2 or TRBV6-3; weak D call: TRBD2 (6 bases). The CDR3 loop spans 16 amino acids. The germline V and J ends were trimmed by 0 bases and 7 bases, with 16 bases remaining between them. CDR1 and CDR2 from the germline V gene are MNHEY and SVGEGT. CDR3 in DNA: TGTGCCAGCAGTTACTCGGGGAGGCCCGATTTGAATGAGCAGTTCTTC. This sequence encodes CASSYSGRPDLNEQFF.

The CDR3 coding sequence is TGTGCCAGTTCACAGGGGGCAAGCAATCAGCCCCAGCATTTT. Its translation is CASSQGASNQPQHF. The rearrangement links TRBV19 to TRBJ1-5; 9 bases fit TRBD1. The CDR3 runs to 14 residues. J lost 1 base, V lost 8 bases, and 3 bases had no gene match. Germline CDR1 reads LNHDA; CDR2 reads SQIVND (reference sequence).

The rearrangement joins TRBV7-9 to TRBJ2-1; D is uncertain. The CDR3 runs 16 residues. The germline V gene encodes CDR1 SEHNR and CDR2 FQNEAQ (reference sequence). V lost 1 base and J 4 bases, leaving 14 bases between the germline ends. The CDR3, as DNA: TGTGCCAGCAGCTTAGAGTTAGCCGCTACTTACAATGAGCAGTTCTTC. This gives the protein CASSLELAATYNEQFF.

The V and J genes are TRBV5-4 and TRBJ1-1; TRBD1 might be the D (6 bases). CDR1 and CDR2 (germline): SGHNT, YYREEE (reference sequence). V was pared by 6 bases and J by 5 bases, with 11 bases between. This CDR3 comprises 12 residues. CDR3 region: CASKGVETEAFF. CDR3 nucleotides: TGTGCCAGCAAGGGGGTCGAAACTGAAGCTTTCTTT.

This chain links TRBV4-3 with TRBJ2-2; TRBD2 matches 7 bases. This CDR3 is built from 18 residues. J lost 2 bases, V lost 0 bases, and 9 bases had no gene match. Germline CDR1 LGHNA, CDR2 YSLEER. This chain's CDR3 is CASSQDRPGGGNTGELFF. CDR3 nucleotides: TGCGCCAGCAGCCAAGACCGACCTGGGGGGGGAAACACCGGGGAGCTGTTTTTT.

The J gene is TRBJ1-1, the V gene TRBV4-1; no clear D. Germline lookup yields CDR1 MGHRA and CDR2 YSYEKL. V shed 0 bases and J shed 4 bases, with 6 bases lying between them. The CDR3 consists of 13 residues. CDR3 in amino acids: CASSQDRSTEAFF. In nucleotides, the CDR3 is TGCGCCAGCAGCCAAGACAGGTCCACTGAAGCTTTCTTT.

The chain couples TRBV7-2 to TRBJ2-3, with 11 bases matching TRBD2. The V gene's germline CDR1 is SGHTA and CDR2 FQGNSA. CDR3 length equals 18 residues. J lost 0 bases, V lost 3 bases, and 8 bases had no gene match. The CDR3 region is CASSLIAGGGSSTDTQYF. The DNA for the CDR3 is TGTGCCAGCAGCTTGATAGCGGGGGGGGGCTCTAGCACAGATACGCAGTATTTT.

In this sample, this clone turned up a few times. The same CDR3 can be traced to other DNA sequences in this sample. The V call is TRBV9, the J call TRBJ1-1; D possibly corresponds to TRBD1 (5 bases). Trimming left V 0 bases short and J 1 base short, with 7 bases between. This CDR3 is built from 14 residues. Germline values: CDR1 SGDLS, CDR2 YYNGEE. CDR3 nucleotide sequence: TGTGCCAGCAGCGTAGTCGGGGGGAACACTGAAGCTTTCTTT. It specifies CASSVVGGNTEAFF.

Only a few counts were recorded for this clone. The V and J genes are TRBV18 and TRBJ2-7; weak D call: TRBD2 (6 bases). The CDR3 is 13 amino acids. With 6 bases removed from V and 3 bases from J, the gap between germline ends came to 12 bases. The germline V gene encodes CDR1 KGHSH and CDR2 LQKENI. The CDR3 reads CASSLGGLYEQYF. CDR3 DNA: TGTGCCAGCTCCCTGGGGGGACTCTACGAGCAGTACTTC.

This clone was detected only a few times. This chain uses TRBV6-6 with TRBJ1-5, with 7 bases lining up with TRBD1. CDR1 is MNHNY, CDR2 SVGAGI, per germline (reference sequence). Trimming cost V 5 bases and J 7 bases; bases outside gene matches: 17. The CDR3 has 17 amino acids. The CDR3 is CASSPTLGTVAGQPQHF. For the CDR3, the DNA is TGTGCCAGCAGTCCTACCTTGGGGACAGTAGCCGGGCAGCCCCAGCATTTT.

The J gene is TRBJ2-3, the V gene TRBV5-1; a possible D gene is TRBD1 (5 bases). Germline loops: CDR1 SGHRS, CDR2 YFSETQ. The CDR3 covers 15 residues. V lost 3 bases and J lost 1, with 12 bases in between. Here the CDR3 DNA reads TGCGCCAGCAGCTCCAAGACAGTAGGCACAGATACGCAGTATTTT. This translates into CASSSKTVGTDTQYF.

This clone was observed once. Within the sample, other DNA sequences also encode this same CDR3. The V and J genes are TRBV18 and TRBJ1-4; possible D gene TRBD1, 5 bases. The germline gives CDR1 KGHSH, CDR2 LQKENI. The germline V and J ends were trimmed by 3 bases and 3 bases, with 8 bases remaining between them. There are 14 residues in the CDR3. CDR3 protein: CASSPREANEKLFF. The CDR3 DNA reads as TGTGCCAGCTCACCCAGGGAAGCTAATGAAAAACTGTTTTTT.